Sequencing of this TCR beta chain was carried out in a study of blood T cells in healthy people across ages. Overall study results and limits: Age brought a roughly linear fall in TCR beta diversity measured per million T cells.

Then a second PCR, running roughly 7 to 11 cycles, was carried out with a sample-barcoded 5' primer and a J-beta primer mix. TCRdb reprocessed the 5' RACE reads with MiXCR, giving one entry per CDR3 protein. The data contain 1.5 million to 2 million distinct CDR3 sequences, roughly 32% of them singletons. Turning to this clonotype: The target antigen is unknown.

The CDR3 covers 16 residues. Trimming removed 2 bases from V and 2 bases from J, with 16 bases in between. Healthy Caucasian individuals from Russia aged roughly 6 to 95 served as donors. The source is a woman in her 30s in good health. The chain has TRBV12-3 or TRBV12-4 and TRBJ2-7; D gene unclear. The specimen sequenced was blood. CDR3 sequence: CASSLIGHQRPYEQYF. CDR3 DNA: TGTGCCAGCAGTTTAATTGGCCATCAAAGACCCTACGAGCAGTACTTC.